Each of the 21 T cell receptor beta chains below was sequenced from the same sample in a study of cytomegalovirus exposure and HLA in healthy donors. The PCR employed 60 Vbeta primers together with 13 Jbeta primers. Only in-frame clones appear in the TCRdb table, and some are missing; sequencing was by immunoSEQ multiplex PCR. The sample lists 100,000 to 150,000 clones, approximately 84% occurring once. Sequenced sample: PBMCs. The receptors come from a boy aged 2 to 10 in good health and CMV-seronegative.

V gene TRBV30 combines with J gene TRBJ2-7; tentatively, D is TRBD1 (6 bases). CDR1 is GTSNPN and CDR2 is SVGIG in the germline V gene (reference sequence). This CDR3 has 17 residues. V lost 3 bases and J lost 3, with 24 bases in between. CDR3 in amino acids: CAWRARRRGVHNYEQYF. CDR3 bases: TGTGCCTGGAGGGCCAGGCGCAGGGGAGTACATAACTACGAGCAGTACTTC. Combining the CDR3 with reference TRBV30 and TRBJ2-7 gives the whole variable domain SQTIHQWPATLVQPVGSPLSLECTVEGTSNPNLYWYRQAAGRGLQLLFYSVGIGQISSEVPQNLSASRPQDRQFILSSKKLLLSDSGFYLCAWRARRRGVHNYEQYFGPGTRLTVT.

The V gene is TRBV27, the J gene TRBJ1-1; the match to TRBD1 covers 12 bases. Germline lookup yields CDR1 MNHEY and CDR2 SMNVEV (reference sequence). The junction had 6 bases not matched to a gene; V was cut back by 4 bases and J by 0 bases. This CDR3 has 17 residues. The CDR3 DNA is TGTGCCAGCAGTTCCGGGACAGGGGGCTGGATGAACACTGAAGCTTTCTTT. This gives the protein CASSSGTGGWMNTEAFF.

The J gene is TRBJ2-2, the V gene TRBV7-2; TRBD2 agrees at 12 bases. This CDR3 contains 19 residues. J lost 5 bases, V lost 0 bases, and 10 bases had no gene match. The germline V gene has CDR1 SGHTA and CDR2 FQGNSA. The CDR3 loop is CASSLAPLAGGQGTGELFF. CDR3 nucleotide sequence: TGTGCCAGCAGCTTAGCACCCCTAGCGGGGGGGCAAGGAACCGGGGAGCTGTTTTTT.

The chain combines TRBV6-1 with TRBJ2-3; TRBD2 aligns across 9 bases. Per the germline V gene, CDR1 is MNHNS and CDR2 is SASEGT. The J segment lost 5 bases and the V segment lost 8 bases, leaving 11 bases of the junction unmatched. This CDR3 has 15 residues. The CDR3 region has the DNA TGTGCCAGCCTCCGCGGGGGGGCGTTGGTAGATACGCAGTATTTT. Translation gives CASLRGGALVDTQYF.

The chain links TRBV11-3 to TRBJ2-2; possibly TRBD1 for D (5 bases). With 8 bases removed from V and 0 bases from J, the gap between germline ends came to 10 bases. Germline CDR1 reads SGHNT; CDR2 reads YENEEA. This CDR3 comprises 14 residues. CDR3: CASGARANTGELFF. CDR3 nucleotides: TGTGCCAGCGGGGCTAGAGCGAACACCGGGGAGCTGTTTTTT.

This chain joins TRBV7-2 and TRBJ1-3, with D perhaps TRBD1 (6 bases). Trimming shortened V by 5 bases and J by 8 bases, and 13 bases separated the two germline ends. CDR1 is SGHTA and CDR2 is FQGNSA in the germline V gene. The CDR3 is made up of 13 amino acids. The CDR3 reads CASSPRGGDTIYF. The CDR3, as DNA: TGTGCCAGCAGCCCTAGAGGGGGGGACACCATATATTTT.

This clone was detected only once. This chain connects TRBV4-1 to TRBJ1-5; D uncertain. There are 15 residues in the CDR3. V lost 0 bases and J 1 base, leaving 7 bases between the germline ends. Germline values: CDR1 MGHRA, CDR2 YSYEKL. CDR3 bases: TGCGCCAGCAGCCAAGAGGGGAGGAGCAATCAGCCCCAGCATTTT. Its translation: CASSQEGRSNQPQHF.

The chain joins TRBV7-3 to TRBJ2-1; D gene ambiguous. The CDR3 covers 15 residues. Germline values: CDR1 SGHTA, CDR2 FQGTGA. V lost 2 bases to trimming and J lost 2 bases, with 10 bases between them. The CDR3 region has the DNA TGTGCCAGCAGCTTAGGGCCCGGCACCTACAATGAGCAGTTCTTC. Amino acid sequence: CASSLGPGTYNEQFF.

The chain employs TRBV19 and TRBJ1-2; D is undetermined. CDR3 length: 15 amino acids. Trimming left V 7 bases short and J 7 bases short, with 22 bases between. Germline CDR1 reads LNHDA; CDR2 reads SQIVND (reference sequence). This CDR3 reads CASTPHPSPGFGYTF. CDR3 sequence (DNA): TGTGCCAGTACACCGCACCCATCCCCGGGATTTGGCTACACCTTC.

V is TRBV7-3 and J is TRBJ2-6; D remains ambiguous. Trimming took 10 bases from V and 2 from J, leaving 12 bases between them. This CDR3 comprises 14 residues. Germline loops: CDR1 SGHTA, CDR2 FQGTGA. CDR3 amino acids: CATRPLPGANVLTF. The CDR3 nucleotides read TGTGCCACCCGCCCACTCCCTGGGGCCAACGTCCTGACTTTC.

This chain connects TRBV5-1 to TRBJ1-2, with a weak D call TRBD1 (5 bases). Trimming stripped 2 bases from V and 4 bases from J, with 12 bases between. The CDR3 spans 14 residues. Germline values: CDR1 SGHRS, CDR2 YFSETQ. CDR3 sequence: CASSLDSYSYGYTF. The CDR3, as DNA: TGCGCCAGCAGCTTAGACAGCTATTCCTATGGCTACACCTTC.

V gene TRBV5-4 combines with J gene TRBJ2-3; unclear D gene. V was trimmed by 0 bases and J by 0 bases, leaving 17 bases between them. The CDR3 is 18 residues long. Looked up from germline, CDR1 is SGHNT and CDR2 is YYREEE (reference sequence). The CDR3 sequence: CASSLDPQAHSSTDTQYF. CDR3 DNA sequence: TGTGCCAGCAGCTTGGACCCCCAGGCGCATTCTAGCACAGATACGCAGTATTTT.

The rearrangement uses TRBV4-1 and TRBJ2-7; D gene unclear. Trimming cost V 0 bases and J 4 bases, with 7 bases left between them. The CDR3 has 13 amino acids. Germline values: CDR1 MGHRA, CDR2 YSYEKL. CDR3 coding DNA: TGCGCCAGCAGCCAAGACGGTAATTACGAGCAGTACTTC. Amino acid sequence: CASSQDGNYEQYF.

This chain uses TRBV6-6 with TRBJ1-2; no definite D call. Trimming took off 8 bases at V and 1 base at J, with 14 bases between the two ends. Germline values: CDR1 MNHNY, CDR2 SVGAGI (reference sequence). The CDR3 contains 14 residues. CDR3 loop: CASRGGDFNYGYTF. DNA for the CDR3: TGTGCCAGCCGGGGTGGGGATTTTAACTATGGCTACACCTTC.

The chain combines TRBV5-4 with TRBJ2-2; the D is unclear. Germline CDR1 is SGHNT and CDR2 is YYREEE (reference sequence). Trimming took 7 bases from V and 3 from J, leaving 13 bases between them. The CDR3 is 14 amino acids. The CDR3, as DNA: TGTGCCAGCTCCCTACCCTCGGACACCGGGGAGCTGTTTTTT. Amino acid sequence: CASSLPSDTGELFF.

The CDR3: CASSIRRDTQYF. DNA for the CDR3: TGTGCCAGTAGTATACGTCGGGATACGCAGTATTTT. The chain is built from TRBV19 and TRBJ2-3; D unresolved. The CDR3 covers 12 residues. V lost 2 bases to trimming and J lost 6 bases, with 6 bases between them. Per the germline V gene, CDR1 is LNHDA and CDR2 is SQIVND (reference sequence).

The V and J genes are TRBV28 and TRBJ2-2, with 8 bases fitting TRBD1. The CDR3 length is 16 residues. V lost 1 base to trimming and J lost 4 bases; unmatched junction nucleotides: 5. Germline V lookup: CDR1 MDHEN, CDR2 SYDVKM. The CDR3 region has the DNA TGTGCCAGCAGTTTATATCCAGGGGGCATCACCGGGGAGCTGTTTTTT. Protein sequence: CASSLYPGGITGELFF. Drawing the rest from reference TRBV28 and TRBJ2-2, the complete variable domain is DVKVTQSSRYLVKRTGEKVFLECVQDMDHENMFWYRQDPGLGLRLIYFSYDVKMKEKGDIPEGYSVSREKKERFSLILESASTNQTSMYLCASSLYPGGITGELFFGEGSRLTVL.

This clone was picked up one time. The CDR3 nucleotides read TGTGCCACGGGACAGGGAGACACCGGGGAGCTGTTTTTT. This translates into CATGQGDTGELFF. The rearrangement joins TRBV10-3 to TRBJ2-2, with 9 bases that match TRBD1. J was trimmed by 3 bases and V by 10 bases; bases with no gene match: 3. Germline lookup yields CDR1 ENHRY and CDR2 SYGVKD. The CDR3 extends over 13 amino acids.

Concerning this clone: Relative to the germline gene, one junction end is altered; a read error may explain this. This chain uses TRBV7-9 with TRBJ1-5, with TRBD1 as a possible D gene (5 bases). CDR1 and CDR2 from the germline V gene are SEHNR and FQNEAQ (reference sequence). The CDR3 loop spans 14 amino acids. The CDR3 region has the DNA TGTTCCAGCAGCTTAGGAGGGGAGGACCAGCCCCAGCATTTT. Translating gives CSSSLGGEDQPQHF.

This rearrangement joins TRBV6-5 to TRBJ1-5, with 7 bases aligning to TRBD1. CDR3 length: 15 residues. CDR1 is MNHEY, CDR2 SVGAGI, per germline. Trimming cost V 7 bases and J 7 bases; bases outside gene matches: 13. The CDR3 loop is CASTMRQGGGQPQHF. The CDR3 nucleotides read TGTGCCAGCACCATGAGACAGGGTGGAGGCCAGCCCCAGCATTTT.

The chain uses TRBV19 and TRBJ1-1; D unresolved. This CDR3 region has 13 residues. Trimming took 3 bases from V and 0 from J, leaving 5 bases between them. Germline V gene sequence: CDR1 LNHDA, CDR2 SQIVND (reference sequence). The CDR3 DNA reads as TGTGCCAGTAGTATTCAGGTGAACACTGAAGCTTTCTTT. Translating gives CASSIQVNTEAFF.